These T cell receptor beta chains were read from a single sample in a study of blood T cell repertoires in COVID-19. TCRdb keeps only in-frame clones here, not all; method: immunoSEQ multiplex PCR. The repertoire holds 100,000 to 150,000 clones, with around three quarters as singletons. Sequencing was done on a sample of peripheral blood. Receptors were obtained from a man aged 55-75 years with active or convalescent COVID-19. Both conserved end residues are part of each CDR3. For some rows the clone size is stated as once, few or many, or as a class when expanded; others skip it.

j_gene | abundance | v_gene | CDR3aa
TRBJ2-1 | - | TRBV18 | CASSPPSGIYYNEQFF
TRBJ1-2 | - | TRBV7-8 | CASSPPGFRTNGYTF
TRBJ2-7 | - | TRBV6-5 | CASRPSGASSYEQYF
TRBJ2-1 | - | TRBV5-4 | CASSLGERYNEQFF
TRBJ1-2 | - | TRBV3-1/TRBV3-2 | CASSQELGQFYGYTF
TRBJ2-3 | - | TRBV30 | CAWTPVGSTDTQYF
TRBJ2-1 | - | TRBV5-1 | CASSWDTQSSYNEQFF
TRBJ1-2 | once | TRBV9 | CASSVVASGGPYGYTF
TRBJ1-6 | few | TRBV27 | CASRWASDNSPLHF
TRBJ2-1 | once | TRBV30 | CAWKPTGGRNEQFF
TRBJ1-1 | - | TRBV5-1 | CASSLEGRGDTEAFF
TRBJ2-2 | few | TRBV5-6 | CASSWGTGTGELFF
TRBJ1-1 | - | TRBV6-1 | CASSELGQGGTEAFF
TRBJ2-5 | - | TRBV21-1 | CASSKRTQGAKETQYF
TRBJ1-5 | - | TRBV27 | CASSLGQFNQPQHF
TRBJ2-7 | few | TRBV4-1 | CASSQEGIGMGGYEQYF
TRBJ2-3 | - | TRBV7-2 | CASCEAGGTDTQYF
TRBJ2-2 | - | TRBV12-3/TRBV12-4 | CASSLRLAGELFF
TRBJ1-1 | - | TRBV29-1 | CSVTRQGLTSEAFF
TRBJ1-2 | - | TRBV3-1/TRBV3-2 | CASSQDGGGYTF
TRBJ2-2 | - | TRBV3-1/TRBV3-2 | CASSQLLAGDTGELFF
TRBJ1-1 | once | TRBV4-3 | CASSQESRTEAFF
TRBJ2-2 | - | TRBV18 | CASSPPSGFAGELFF
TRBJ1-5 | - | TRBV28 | CASSFPGQSYSNQPQHF
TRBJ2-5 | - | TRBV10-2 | CASSGPSGRAAETQYF
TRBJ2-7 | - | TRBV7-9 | CASSPSGQSYEQYF
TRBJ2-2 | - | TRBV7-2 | CASSNGTTTGELFF
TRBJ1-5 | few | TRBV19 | CASSPTGSNQPQHF
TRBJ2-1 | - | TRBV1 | CTSSHYPIPVGREQFF
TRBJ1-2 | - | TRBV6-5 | CASSYSLRANYGYTF
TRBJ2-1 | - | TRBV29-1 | CSVGSGGTVYNEQFF
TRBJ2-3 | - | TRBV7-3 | CASSLGQTTDTQYF
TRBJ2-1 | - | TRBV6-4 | CASSDPTSGIRQFF
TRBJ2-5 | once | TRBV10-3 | CAISSSGSGFRETQYF
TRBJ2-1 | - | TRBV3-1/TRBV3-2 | CASSQDFGEQFF
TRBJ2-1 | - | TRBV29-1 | CSVEDQTSGKSVNEQFF
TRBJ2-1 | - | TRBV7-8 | CASSSGLAVANEQFF
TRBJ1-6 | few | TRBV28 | CASSGGGSPLHF
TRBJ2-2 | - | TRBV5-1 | CASAAWTNTGELFF
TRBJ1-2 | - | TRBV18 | CASSRQGSNYGYTF
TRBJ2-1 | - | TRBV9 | CASSVDQRGYNEQFF
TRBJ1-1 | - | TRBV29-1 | CSVYTGAAYKGGTEAFF
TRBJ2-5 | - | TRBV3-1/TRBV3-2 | CASSQKTGGGETQYF
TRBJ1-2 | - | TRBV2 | CASSGGTGGLNYGYTF
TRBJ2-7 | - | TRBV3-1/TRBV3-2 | CASSPPGLHYEQYF
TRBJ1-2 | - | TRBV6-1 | CASSEGTGREGYTF